The rows below give T cell receptor beta chains drawn from one sample of a study of blood T cell repertoires in COVID-19. Only in-frame clones appear in the TCRdb table, and some are missing; sequencing was by immunoSEQ multiplex PCR. Of roughly 220,000 clones listed, around 80% are singletons. Sample: peripheral blood. Receptors originate from a man aged 25 to 45 with active or convalescent COVID-19. The conserved cysteine and the conserved F or W are not part of the CDR3 here. Expanded clones get a size class; other rows say once, few or many, or leave the size out.

v_gene	abundance	CDR3aa
TRBV7-2	once	ASSRGTDTIY
TRBV5-5	NA	ASSLVTINTIY
TRBV4-3	NA	ASSQDQGLAGELF
TRBV28	NA	ASSLSRESSGNTIY
TRBV21-1	NA	ASSTKRQGQGYEQY
TRBV27	NA	ASGLPRGQF
TRBV6-6	NA	ASSPQGKTYEQY
TRBV4-3	few	ASSQFPTGQGAWGYT
TRBV10-1	NA	ASNRDITSEQF
TRBV6-5	once	ASSRGVNYGYT
TRBV21-1	NA	ASRRRGYEQY
TRBV7-2	NA	ASSQFWTSGDEQF
TRBV28	NA	ASSIPGSSDLSYT
TRBV18	once	ASSGQGDGYT
TRBV18	few	ASSPTPTATNEKLF
TRBV9	NA	ASSPRTRSYEQY
TRBV7-2	NA	ASSPQTGTQPQH
TRBV24-1	NA	ATSRGETQY
TRBV21-1	NA	ASSKLRSGRSYEQY
TRBV6-1	NA	ASSEVTGGGKTQY
TRBV7-2	NA	ASSLRLWTSSGGETQY
TRBV9	NA	ASSPRGAVSFGYT
TRBV7-2	NA	ASSPGQPRENSPLH
TRBV19	NA	ASNSGMSTGELF